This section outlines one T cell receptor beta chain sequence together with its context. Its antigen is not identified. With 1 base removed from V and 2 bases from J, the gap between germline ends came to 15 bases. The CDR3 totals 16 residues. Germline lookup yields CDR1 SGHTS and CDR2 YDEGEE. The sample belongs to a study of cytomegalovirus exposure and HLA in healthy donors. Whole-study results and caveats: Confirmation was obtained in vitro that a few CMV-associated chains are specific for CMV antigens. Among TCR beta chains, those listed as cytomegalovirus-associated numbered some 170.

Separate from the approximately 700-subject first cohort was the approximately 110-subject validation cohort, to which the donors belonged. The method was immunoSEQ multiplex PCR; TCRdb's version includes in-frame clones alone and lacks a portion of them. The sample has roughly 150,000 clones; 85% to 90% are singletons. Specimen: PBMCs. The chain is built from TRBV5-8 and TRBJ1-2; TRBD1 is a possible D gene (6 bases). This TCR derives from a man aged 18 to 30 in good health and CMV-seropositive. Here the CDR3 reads CASSLPEGEPNYGYTF. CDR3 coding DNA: TGTGCCAGCAGCTTGCCCGAGGGGGAGCCGAACTATGGCTACACCTTC.